The rows below give T cell receptor beta chains drawn from one sample of a study of identical twins. TCRdb independently ran MiXCR on the 5' RACE reads; one entry per CDR3 protein. There are 1.5 million to 2 million distinct CDR3 sequences in the sample; more than 30% occur only once, and 0.27% lies in the top ten. Sequenced material: cord blood. Source of these receptors: a newborn girl in good health. The CDR3 runs from the conserved cysteine through the conserved F or W. D genes are given only for firm matches. Size is omitted from some rows. Given values are once, few, many or a class for expanded clones.

j_gene: TRBJ1-2
v_gene: TRBV14
d_gene: .
len: 13
abundance: .
CDR3aa: CASSQHPNYGYTF
CDR3nt: TGTGCCAGCAGCCAACACCCTAACTATGGCTACACCTTC

j_gene: TRBJ2-1
v_gene: TRBV28
d_gene: TRBD2
len: 19
abundance: many
CDR3aa: CASSTTTDLAGGPYNEQFF
CDR3nt: TGTGCCAGCAGTACCACGACAGACTTAGCGGGAGGGCCTTACAATGAGCAGTTCTTC

j_gene: TRBJ2-3
v_gene: TRBV6-5
d_gene: TRBD1
len: 15
abundance: .
CDR3aa: CASSYPGQDKDTQYF
CDR3nt: TGTGCCAGCAGTTACCCCGGACAGGACAAAGATACGCAGTATTTT

j_gene: TRBJ2-1
v_gene: TRBV20-1
d_gene: .
len: 15
abundance: .
CDR3aa: CSARDLRGRYNEQFF
CDR3nt: TGCAGTGCTAGAGACCTTCGGGGACGGTACAATGAGCAGTTCTTC

j_gene: TRBJ2-5
v_gene: TRBV6-6
d_gene: TRBD2
len: 16
abundance: .
CDR3aa: CASSQTSGRAEETQYF
CDR3nt: TGTGCCAGCAGCCAAACTAGCGGGAGGGCCGAGGAGACCCAGTACTTC

j_gene: TRBJ1-5
v_gene: TRBV20-1
d_gene: .
len: 15
abundance: few
CDR3aa: CSASLGRVTNQPQHF
CDR3nt: TGCAGTGCTAGTCTGGGTCGGGTTACCAATCAGCCCCAGCATTTT

j_gene: TRBJ2-5
v_gene: TRBV3-1
d_gene: .
len: 17
abundance: few
CDR3aa: CASSQDGEGPSWETQYF
CDR3nt: TGTGCCAGCAGCCAAGATGGTGAAGGGCCCTCTTGGGAGACCCAGTACTTC

j_gene: TRBJ2-4
v_gene: TRBV5-4
d_gene: .
len: 14
abundance: few
CDR3aa: CASHNEGRYNIQYF
CDR3nt: TGTGCCAGCCATAACGAGGGGAGATATAACATTCAGTACTTC

j_gene: TRBJ1-2
v_gene: TRBV20-1
d_gene: .
len: 15
abundance: .
CDR3aa: CSATPSAASNYGCTF
CDR3nt: .

j_gene: TRBJ2-3
v_gene: TRBV6-4
d_gene: .
len: 13
abundance: few
CDR3aa: CASSETGLDTQYF
CDR3nt: TGTGCCAGCAGCGAAACAGGGTTAGATACGCAGTATTTT

j_gene: TRBJ1-2
v_gene: TRBV2
d_gene: .
len: 15
abundance: few
CDR3aa: CASSPLEGTSKGYTF
CDR3nt: TGTGCCAGCAGTCCATTGGAGGGGACCTCAAAGGGCTACACCTTC

j_gene: TRBJ1-1
v_gene: TRBV29-1
d_gene: TRBD1
len: 13
abundance: .
CDR3aa: CSVVPDRGTEAFF
CDR3nt: TGCAGCGTCGTACCTGACAGGGGAACTGAAGCTTTCTTT

j_gene: TRBJ1-2
v_gene: TRBV6-1
d_gene: .
len: 12
abundance: few
CDR3aa: CASSQQRYGYTF
CDR3nt: TGTGCCAGCAGTCAGCAGCGTTATGGCTACACCTTC

j_gene: TRBJ2-7
v_gene: TRBV12-3/TRBV12-4
d_gene: .
len: 12
abundance: few
CDR3aa: CASSLTTRQQYF
CDR3nt: TGTGCCAGCAGTTTGACGACTCGCCAGCAGTACTTC

j_gene: TRBJ2-5
v_gene: TRBV5-1
d_gene: TRBD1
len: 14
abundance: .
CDR3aa: CASSHRQGQETQYF
CDR3nt: TGCGCCAGCAGCCACAGACAGGGACAAGAGACCCAGTACTTC

j_gene: TRBJ2-7
v_gene: TRBV7-9
d_gene: TRBD2
len: 14
abundance: .
CDR3aa: CASSFQGGFYEQYF
CDR3nt: TGTGCCAGCAGCTTTCAGGGAGGGTTCTACGAGCAGTACTTC

j_gene: TRBJ2-5
v_gene: TRBV19
d_gene: .
len: 16
abundance: .
CDR3aa: CASSIGALAGQEPQYF
CDR3nt: TGTGCCAGTAGTATAGGCGCATTGGCGGGGCAAGAGCCCCAGTACTTC

j_gene: TRBJ2-7
v_gene: TRBV20-1
d_gene: TRBD2
len: 14
abundance: .
CDR3aa: CSARLAGIAYEQYF
CDR3nt: TGCAGTGCTAGACTAGCGGGGATTGCCTACGAGCAGTACTTC

j_gene: TRBJ2-3
v_gene: TRBV5-1
d_gene: TRBD2
len: 17
abundance: .
CDR3aa: CASSLVPSGGGTDTQYF
CDR3nt: TGCGCCAGCAGCTTGGTCCCTAGCGGGGGGGGCACAGATACGCAGTATTTT

j_gene: TRBJ2-1
v_gene: TRBV19
d_gene: TRBD1
len: 14
abundance: few
CDR3aa: CASSGQGPYNEQFF
CDR3nt: TGTGCCAGCTCAGGACAGGGCCCCTACAATGAGCAGTTCTTC

j_gene: TRBJ2-7
v_gene: TRBV20-1
d_gene: .
len: 12
abundance: few
CDR3aa: CSARLGIYEQYF
CDR3nt: TGCAGTGCTAGACTAGGGATTTACGAGCAGTACTTC

j_gene: TRBJ2-1
v_gene: TRBV6-2/TRBV6-3
d_gene: TRBD2
len: 13
abundance: .
CDR3aa: CASSFERGSEQFF
CDR3nt: TGTGCCAGCAGTTTTGAGCGGGGTAGTGAGCAGTTCTTC

j_gene: TRBJ1-6
v_gene: TRBV10-3
d_gene: .
len: 15
abundance: .
CDR3aa: CAISLGGNTGSPLHF
CDR3nt: TGTGCCATCAGTCTAGGGGGAAACACGGGCTCACCCCTCCACTTT

j_gene: TRBJ2-5
v_gene: TRBV7-2
d_gene: TRBD2
len: 15
abundance: many
CDR3aa: CASSSRLAFKETQYF
CDR3nt: TGTGCCAGCAGCTCCCGACTAGCCTTTAAAGAGACCCAGTACTTC

j_gene: TRBJ2-3
v_gene: TRBV7-6
d_gene: .
len: 16
abundance: .
CDR3aa: CASSLAMGVGTDTQYF
CDR3nt: TGTGCCAGCAGCTTAGCGATGGGGGTTGGTACAGATACGCAGTATTTT

j_gene: TRBJ2-7
v_gene: TRBV27
d_gene: TRBD2
len: 16
abundance: .
CDR3aa: CASSLVTSFPYNEQYF
CDR3nt: TGTGCCAGCAGTTTAGTGACTAGCTTCCCCTACAATGAGCAGTACTTC